This record covers a single TCR beta chain. The sample's treatment: oral pan-JAK inhibitor, 5-10 mg twice daily. This CDR3 has 17 residues. The trim removed 0 bases at V and 5 bases at J, leaving 11 bases unmatched. The germline V gene encodes CDR1 LGHNA and CDR2 YNFKEQ. After isolation, RNA underwent reverse transcription to generate cDNA as the sequencing template. Sequencing was performed with immunoSEQ multiplex PCR; in TCRdb, only in-frame clones are kept and a portion is missing. The repertoire includes some 180,000 clones, approximately 49% of them detected once, and 9.5% to 13% sits in the top ten. This sample is part of a study of CD8+ T cells in alopecia areata.

The receptor was isolated from a human donor with alopecia areata. Here the sequenced sample was CD8+ T cells sorted from blood, taken at week 52, from a patient treated with tofacitinib. The rearrangement joins TRBV4-2 to TRBJ2-5; 8 nucleotides align to TRBD1. The chain's CDR3 is CASSQDLGLTGVETQYF. Here the CDR3 DNA reads TGTGCCAGCAGCCAAGATCTGGGGTTGACAGGGGTGGAGACCCAGTACTTC.